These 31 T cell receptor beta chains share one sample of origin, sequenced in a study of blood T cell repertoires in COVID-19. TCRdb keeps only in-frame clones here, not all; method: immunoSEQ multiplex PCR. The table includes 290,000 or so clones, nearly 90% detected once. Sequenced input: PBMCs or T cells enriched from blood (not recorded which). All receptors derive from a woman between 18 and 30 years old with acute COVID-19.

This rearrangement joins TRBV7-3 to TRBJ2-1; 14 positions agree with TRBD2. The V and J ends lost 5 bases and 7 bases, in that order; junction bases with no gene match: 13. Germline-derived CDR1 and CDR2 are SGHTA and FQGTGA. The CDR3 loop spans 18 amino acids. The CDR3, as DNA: TGTGCCAGCAGCCCGTCGACTAGCGGGAGGGCCCCGGGGAATGAGCAGTTCTTC. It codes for CASSPSTSGRAPGNEQFF.

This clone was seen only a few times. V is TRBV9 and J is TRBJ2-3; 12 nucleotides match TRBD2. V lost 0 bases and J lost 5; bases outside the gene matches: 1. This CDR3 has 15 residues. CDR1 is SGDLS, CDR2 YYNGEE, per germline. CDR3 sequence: CASSVGLAGVDTQYF. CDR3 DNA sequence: TGTGCCAGCAGCGTAGGACTAGCGGGAGTAGATACGCAGTATTTT.

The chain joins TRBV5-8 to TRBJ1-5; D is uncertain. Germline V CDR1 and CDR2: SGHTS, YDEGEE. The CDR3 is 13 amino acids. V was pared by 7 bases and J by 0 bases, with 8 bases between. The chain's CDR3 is CASGRYSNQPQHF. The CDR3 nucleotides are TGTGCCAGCGGGCGATATAGCAATCAGCCCCAGCATTTT.

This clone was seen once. The CDR3 here is CASSPRRDSNEQFF. CDR3 DNA sequence: TGTGCCAGTAGCCCCCGGAGGGATAGCAATGAGCAGTTCTTC. V and J are TRBV19 and TRBJ2-1; perhaps TRBD2 as D (6 bases). The CDR3 covers 14 residues. Germline CDR1 and CDR2: LNHDA and SQIVND (reference sequence). V was cut by 6 bases and J by 6 bases, with 15 bases left in between. The whole variable domain, remainder taken from reference TRBV19 and TRBJ2-1, is DGGITQSPKYLFRKEGQNVTLSCEQNLNHDAMYWYRQDPGQGLRLIYYSQIVNDFQKGDIAEGYSVSREKKESFPLTVTSAQKNPTAFYLCASSPRRDSNEQFFGPGTRLTVL.

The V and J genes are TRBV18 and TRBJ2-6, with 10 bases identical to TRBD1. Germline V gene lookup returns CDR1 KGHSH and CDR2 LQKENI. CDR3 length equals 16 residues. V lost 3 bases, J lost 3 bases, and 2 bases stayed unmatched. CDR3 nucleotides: TGTGCCAGCTCACCCCGGACAGGGGGTGGGGCCAACGTCCTGACTTTC. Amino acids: CASSPRTGGGANVLTF.

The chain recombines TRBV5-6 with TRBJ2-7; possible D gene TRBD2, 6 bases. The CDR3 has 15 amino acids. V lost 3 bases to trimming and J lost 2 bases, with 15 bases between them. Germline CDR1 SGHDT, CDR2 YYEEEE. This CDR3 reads CASSSKTRVAYEQYF. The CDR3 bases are TGTGCCAGCAGCTCAAAGACTAGAGTGGCCTACGAGCAGTACTTC.

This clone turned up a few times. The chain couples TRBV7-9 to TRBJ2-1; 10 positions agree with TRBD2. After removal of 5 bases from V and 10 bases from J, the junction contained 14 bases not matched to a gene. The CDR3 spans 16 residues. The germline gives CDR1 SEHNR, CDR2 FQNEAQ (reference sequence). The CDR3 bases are TGTGCCAGCAGCCCCCGCGGGACTAGCGACCGTCTCGAGCAGTTCTTC. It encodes CASSPRGTSDRLEQFF.

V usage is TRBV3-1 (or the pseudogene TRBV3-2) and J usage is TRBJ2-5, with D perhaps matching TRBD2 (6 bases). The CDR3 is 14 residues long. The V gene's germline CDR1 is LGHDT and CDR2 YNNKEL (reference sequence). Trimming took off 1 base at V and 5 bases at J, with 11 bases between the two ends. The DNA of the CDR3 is TGTGCCAGCAGCCAAGGTTCTGGGAGGGAGACCCAGTACTTC. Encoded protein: CASSQGSGRETQYF.

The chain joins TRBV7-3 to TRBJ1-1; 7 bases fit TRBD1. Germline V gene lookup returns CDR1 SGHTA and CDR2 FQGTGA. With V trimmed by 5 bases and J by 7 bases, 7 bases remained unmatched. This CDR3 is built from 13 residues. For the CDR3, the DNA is TGTGCCAGCAGCGCTGCACAGGGGAGTGAAGCTTTCTTT. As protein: CASSAAQGSEAFF. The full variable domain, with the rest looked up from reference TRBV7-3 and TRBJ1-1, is GAGVSQTPSNKVTEKGKYVELRCDPISGHTALYWYRQSLGQGPEFLIYFQGTGAADDSGLPNDRFFAVRPEGSVSTLKIQRTERGDSAVYLCASSAAQGSEAFFGQGTRLTVV.

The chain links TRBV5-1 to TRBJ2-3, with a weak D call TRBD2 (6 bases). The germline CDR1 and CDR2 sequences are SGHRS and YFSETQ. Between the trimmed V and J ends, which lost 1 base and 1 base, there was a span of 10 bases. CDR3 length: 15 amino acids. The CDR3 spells CASSLMSSGTDTQYF. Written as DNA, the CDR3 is TGCGCCAGCAGCTTGATGTCTAGCGGCACAGATACGCAGTATTTT.

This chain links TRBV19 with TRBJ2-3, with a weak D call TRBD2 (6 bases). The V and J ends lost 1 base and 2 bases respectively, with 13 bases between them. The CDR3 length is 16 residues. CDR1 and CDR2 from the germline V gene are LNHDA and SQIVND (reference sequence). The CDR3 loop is CASSIGRVTTTDTQYF. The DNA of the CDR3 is TGTGCCAGTAGTATAGGGAGGGTGACCACCACAGATACGCAGTATTTT.

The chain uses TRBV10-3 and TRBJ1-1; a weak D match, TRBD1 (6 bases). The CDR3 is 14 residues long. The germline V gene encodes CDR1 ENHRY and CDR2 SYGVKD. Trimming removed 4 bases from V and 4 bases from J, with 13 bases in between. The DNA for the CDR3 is TGTGCCATCAGTGGAGAGGGAGGGGGCACTGAAGCTTTCTTT. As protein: CAISGEGGGTEAFF.

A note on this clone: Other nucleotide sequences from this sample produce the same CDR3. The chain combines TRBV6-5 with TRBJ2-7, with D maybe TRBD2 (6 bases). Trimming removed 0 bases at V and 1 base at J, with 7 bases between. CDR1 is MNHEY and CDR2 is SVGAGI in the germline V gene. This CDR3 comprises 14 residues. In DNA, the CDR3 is TGTGCCAGCAGTTACTCCGGGGGATCCTACGAGCAGTACTTC. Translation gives CASSYSGGSYEQYF.

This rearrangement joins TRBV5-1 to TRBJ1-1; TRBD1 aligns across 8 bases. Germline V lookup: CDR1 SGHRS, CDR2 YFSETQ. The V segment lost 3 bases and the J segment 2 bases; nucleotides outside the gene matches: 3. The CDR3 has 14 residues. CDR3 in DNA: TGCGCCAGCAGCTCACAGGGGGGTAACACTGAAGCTTTCTTT. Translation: CASSSQGGNTEAFF. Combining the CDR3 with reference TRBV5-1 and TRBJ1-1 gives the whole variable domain KAGVTQTPRYLIKTRGQQVTLSCSPISGHRSVSWYQQTPGQGLQFLFEYFSETQRNKGNFPGRFSGRQFSNSRSEMNVSTLELGDSALYLCASSSQGGNTEAFFGQGTRLTVV.

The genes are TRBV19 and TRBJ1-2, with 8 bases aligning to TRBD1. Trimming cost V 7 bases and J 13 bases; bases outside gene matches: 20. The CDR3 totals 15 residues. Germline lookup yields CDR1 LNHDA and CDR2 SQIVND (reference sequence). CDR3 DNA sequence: TGTGCCAGTACCCCGCCTCAGGGGGCGCGGAGTTTGAGCACCTTC. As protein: CASTPPQGARSLSTF.

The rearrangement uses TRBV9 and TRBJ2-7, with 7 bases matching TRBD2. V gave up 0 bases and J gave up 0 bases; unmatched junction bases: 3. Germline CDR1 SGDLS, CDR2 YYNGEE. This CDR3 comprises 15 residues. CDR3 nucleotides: TGTGCCAGCAGCGTAGGCGGGAGTAGCTCCTACGAGCAGTACTTC. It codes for CASSVGGSSSYEQYF.

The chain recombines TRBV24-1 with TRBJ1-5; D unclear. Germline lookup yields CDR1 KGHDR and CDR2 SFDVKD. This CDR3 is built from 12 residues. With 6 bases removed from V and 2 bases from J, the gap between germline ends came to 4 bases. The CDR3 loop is CATSTGNQPQHF. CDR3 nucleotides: TGTGCCACCAGTACAGGCAATCAGCCCCAGCATTTT.

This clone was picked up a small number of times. CDR3 DNA: TGTGCCAGCAGACACGAGAAGGGGCTTGCGTTCTTC. Its protein is CASRHEKGLAFF. V and J are TRBV7-9 and TRBJ2-1; D possibly corresponds to TRBD1 (5 bases). This CDR3 is 12 amino acids long. Trimming removed 6 bases at V and 15 bases at J, with 18 bases between. The germline V gene encodes CDR1 SEHNR and CDR2 FQNEAQ (reference sequence).

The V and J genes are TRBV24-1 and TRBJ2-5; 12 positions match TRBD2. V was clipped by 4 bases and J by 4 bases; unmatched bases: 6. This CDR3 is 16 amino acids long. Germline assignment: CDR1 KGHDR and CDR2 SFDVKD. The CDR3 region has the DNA TGTGCCACCAGTGACGCGACTAGCGGGAGAGGAGAGACCCAGTACTTC. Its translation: CATSDATSGRGETQYF.

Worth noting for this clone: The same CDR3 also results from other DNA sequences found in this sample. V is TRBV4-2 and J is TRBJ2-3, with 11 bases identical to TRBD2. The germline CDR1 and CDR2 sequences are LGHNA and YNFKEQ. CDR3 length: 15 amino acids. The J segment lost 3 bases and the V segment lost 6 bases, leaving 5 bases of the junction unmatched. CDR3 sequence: CASSPGTSGTDTQYF. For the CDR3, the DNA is TGTGCCAGCAGTCCCGGGACTAGCGGAACAGATACGCAGTATTTT.

The CDR3 loop reads CASSGPSTGGSGYTF. CDR3 DNA: TGTGCCAGCAGTGGACCTTCGACAGGGGGTAGTGGCTACACCTTC. The chain has TRBV2 and TRBJ1-2, with TRBD1 identical over 9 bases. CDR3 length: 15 amino acids. CDR1 is SNHLY, CDR2 FYNNEI, per germline. After removal of 4 bases from V and 7 bases from J, the junction contained 10 bases not matched to a gene.

The CDR3 sequence is CASSVRGEMTDTQYF. The CDR3 DNA follows: TGTGCCAGCAGCGTCAGGGGGGAGATGACAGATACGCAGTATTTT. V gene TRBV9 combines with J gene TRBJ2-3; maybe TRBD1 (7 bases). Trimming shortened V by 2 bases and J by 3 bases, and 13 bases separated the two germline ends. The CDR3 totals 15 residues. Germline assignment: CDR1 SGDLS and CDR2 YYNGEE.

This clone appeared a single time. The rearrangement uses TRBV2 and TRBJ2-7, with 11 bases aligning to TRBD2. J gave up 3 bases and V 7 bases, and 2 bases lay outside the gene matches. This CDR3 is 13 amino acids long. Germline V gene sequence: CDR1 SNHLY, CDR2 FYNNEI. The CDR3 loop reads CASILAGVYEQYF. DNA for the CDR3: TGTGCCAGCATACTAGCGGGAGTCTACGAGCAGTACTTC.

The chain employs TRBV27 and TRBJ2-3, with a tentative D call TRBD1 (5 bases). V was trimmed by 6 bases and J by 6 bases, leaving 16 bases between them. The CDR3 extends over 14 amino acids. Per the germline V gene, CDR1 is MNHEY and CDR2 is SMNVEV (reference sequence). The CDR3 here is CASRWDDRPDTQYF. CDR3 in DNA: TGTGCCAGCAGGTGGGATGACAGACCGGATACGCAGTATTTT.

The CDR3 loop is CASSYSRQGGYNEQFF. CDR3 sequence (DNA): TGTGCCAGCAGTTACTCTCGACAGGGGGGTTACAATGAGCAGTTCTTC. The chain combines TRBV6-5 with TRBJ2-1; 9 bases line up with TRBD1. CDR1 and CDR2 from the germline V gene are MNHEY and SVGAGI. V shed 0 bases and J 4 bases; nucleotides not matched to a gene: 4. This CDR3 contains 16 residues.

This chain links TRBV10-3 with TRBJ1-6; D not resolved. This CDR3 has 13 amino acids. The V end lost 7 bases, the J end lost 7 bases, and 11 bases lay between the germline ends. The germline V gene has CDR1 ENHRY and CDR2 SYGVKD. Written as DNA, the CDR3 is TGTGCCATCAACCCAGGATTAAATTCACCCCTCCACTTT. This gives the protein CAINPGLNSPLHF.

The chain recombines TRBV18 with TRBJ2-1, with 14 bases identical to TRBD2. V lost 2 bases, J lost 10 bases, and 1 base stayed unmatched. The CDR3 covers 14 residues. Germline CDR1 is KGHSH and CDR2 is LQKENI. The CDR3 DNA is TGTGCCAGCTCACCAAGACTAGCGGGAGGGGAGCAGTTCTTC. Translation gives CASSPRLAGGEQFF.

CDR3 residues: CASSQEGDSAVPLHF. In DNA form, the CDR3 reads TGTGCCAGCAGCCAAGAGGGGGACAGCGCTGTGCCCCTCCACTTT. The rearrangement uses TRBV4-2 and TRBJ1-6; TRBD1 agrees at 7 bases. The CDR3 sequence is 15 residues long. The junction had 9 bases not matched to a gene; V was cut back by 0 bases and J by 13 bases. Germline V gene lookup returns CDR1 LGHNA and CDR2 YNFKEQ.

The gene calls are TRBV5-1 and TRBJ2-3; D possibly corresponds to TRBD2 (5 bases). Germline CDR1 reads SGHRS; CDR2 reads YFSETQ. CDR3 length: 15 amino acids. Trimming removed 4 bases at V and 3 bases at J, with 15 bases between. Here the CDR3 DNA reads TGCGCCAGCAGCGACGAGGGATACGGTACAGATACGCAGTATTTT. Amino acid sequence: CASSDEGYGTDTQYF.

CDR3 nucleotides: TGTGCCACCAGTCCGGGGGATGGGGAAAAACTGTTTTTT. This gives the protein CATSPGDGEKLFF. The chain carries TRBV15 and TRBJ1-4; a possible D gene is TRBD1 (5 bases). V was clipped by 6 bases and J by 8 bases, with 13 bases between them. This CDR3 contains 13 residues. The germline V gene has CDR1 LNHNV and CDR2 YYDKDF (reference sequence).

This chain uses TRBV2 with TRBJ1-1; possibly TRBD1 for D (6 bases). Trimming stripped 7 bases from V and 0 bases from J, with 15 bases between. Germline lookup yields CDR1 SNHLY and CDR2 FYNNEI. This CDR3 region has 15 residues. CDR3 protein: CASTPYTGLNTEAFF. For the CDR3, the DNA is TGTGCCAGCACCCCGTACACAGGGCTGAACACTGAAGCTTTCTTT. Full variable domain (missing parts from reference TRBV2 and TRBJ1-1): EPEVTQTPSHQVTQMGQEVILRCVPISNHLYFYWYRQILGQKVEFLVSFYNNEISEKSEIFDDQFSVERPDGSNFTLKIRSTKLEDSAMYFCASTPYTGLNTEAFFGQGTRLTVV.